This entry concerns a single TCR beta chain. Its antigen is currently not known. The input lacks base qualities; no much larger clone sits a single base away. The record originates from a study of shared clonotypes between healthy human individuals (dated by TCRdb to 2018 to 2021). Looking at the study overall: A couple of women and three men aged 18 to 49 years were included in the cohort. For each donor, three plates each were used for CD4 naive and CD4 memory, two plates were used for CD8 naive, and one plate was used for CD8 memory. To estimate repertoire size and how much clonotypes are shared between individuals, the study performed deep sequencing of blood TCR repertoires from about 5 healthy adults. To increase sequencing depth and limit assay-specific biases, TCR repertoire library preparation and sequencing were carried out by different laboratories using diverse techniques. Per donor, leukapheresis produced somewhere between about 0.85 and 10 billion PBMCs. The paper as a whole reports these results and caveats: Higher generation probabilities were observed for clonotypes shared by all four sorted-subset donors than for non-shared clonotypes. Across a handful of donors, roughly 5.4% of naive CD4, more than 3% of naive CD8, around 2.1% of memory CD4, and about 0.4% of memory CD8 clonotypes were shared. Pairwise subsampling led to the expectation that sequencing depth would affect the degree of clonotype sharing among donors. Only blood was sampled, and tissue TCR repertoires likely differ from those in blood. Rarefaction of sorted-subset datasets indicated incomplete sequencing despite the large sequencing depth. Because the study included a small number of donors, the genetic and exposure-history diversity represented was limited. Estimated clonotype richness was generally larger for naive than for memory subsets.

Healthy HIV-negative adults with no recently reported acute infections or vaccinations were included as donors. Every donor was a Caucasian adult residing in Nashville, Tennessee, USA. Magnetic negative selection was used to enrich CD4+ T cells, after which naive cells were positively selected on CD45RA and the negative fraction became the memory subset. Blood was collected by leukapheresis, and PBMCs were isolated by Ficoll-Histopaque density gradient centrifugation and then cryopreserved in liquid nitrogen vapor phase. Analytical flow cytometry was used to check the purity and quantity of every magnetically sorted T cell population. Genomic DNA was isolated from each sorted fraction and quantified by UV absorbance on a Nanodrop 2000c. V sheds 5 bases and J sheds 3 bases, leaving 17 bases between their ends. As encoded in the germline V gene (reference sequence), CDR1 is PRHDT while CDR2 is FYEKMQ. The CDR3 runs 16 amino acids, cysteine and phenylalanine included. The kept DNA is CDR3 alone, 48 bases in frame from the first base.

TCR CDR3 regions were amplified from genomic DNA by multiplex PCR using the deep immunoSEQ assay. Genomic DNA extracted from each cell subset was distributed evenly over all wells of several immunoSEQ 96-well plates, and each plate served as one replicate. For sorted subsets, roughly 200 ng genomic DNA, equal to 25,000 to 35,000 T cell genomes, was loaded into each replicate PCR. The purified libraries were quantified using a Qubit 3.0 fluorometer, sized with a Bioanalyzer 2100, and then quantified again using the KAPA Library Quantification kit. Every immunoSEQ 96-well plate was sequenced on a dedicated single-read 150-cycle Illumina NextSeq 550 flow cell. As for how the authors treated the data: The immunoSEQ output contained only junctional sequences without quality scores, so filtering could not match that applied to full-length reads. To assign V/J genes and CDR3, sequences were annotated against IMGT germline references using PyIR, a Python wrapper for IgBLAST v1.9. Reads with weak V/J assignments (E-value above 1e-6), missing CDR3, stop codons, out-of-frame junctions, or ambiguous translated residues were removed. V3J clonotypes were defined by identical inferred V gene, J gene, and CDR3 amino acid sequence. To compute the percentage overlap between repertoires, the number of shared unique clonotypes was divided by the size of the smaller repertoire. Three approaches were used to assess repertoire richness: RTK rarefaction, the Chao1 estimator, and Recon v2.1 estimates of unobserved clonotypes. OLGA was used to compute generation probabilities for all TCRbeta clonotypes that the gDNA method yielded from several donors. The table comes from immuneACCESS by way of TCRdb, which keeps in-frame sequences with V and J called. Part of the clones is missing from these tables; in studies checked, under half for an unresolved V gene and the rest for unknown reasons. V, J and clone size reflect that table, while D and trimming were determined from the DNA. The sample table lists roughly 2.2 million clones, about nine tenths of them with a count of one. About 0.36% of the sample is in the top ten clones.

The V and J genes are TRBV13 and TRBJ2-1, and possibly TRBD2, on 6 matching bases. Sequencing was done on a sample of naive CD4+ T cells from PBMCs. The sample's cell subset or site label is to be understood as: CD45RA+ positively selected. The source of this sequence is a man aged 18 to 30 in good health. Some clones in this sample may be carry-over from other donors' samples. For the CDR3, the sequence is CASSAKTSRDYNEQFF. The DNA sequence is given as TGTGCCAGCAGCGCCAAGACTAGTCGGGACTACAATGAGCAGTTCTTC.